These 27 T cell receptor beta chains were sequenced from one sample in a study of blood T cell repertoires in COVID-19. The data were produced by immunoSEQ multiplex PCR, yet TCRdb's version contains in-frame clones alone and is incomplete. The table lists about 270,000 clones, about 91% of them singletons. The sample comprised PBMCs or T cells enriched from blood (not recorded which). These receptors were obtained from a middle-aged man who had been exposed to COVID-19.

The CDR3 sequence is CASSRRDRVDSYNEQFF. In nucleotides, the CDR3 is TGTGCCAGCAGTCGCCGGGACAGGGTAGACTCCTACAATGAGCAGTTCTTC. This rearrangement joins TRBV7-6 to TRBJ2-1; 9 nucleotides align to TRBD1. V trimming: 6 bases; J trimming: 0 bases; junction bases outside the gene matches: 9. This CDR3 has 17 amino acids. Germline CDR1 reads SGHVS; CDR2 reads FNYEAQ.

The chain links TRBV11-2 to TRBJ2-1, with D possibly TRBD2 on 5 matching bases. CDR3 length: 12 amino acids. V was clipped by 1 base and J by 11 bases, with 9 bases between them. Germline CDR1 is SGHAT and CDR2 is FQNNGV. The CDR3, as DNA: TGTGCCAGCAGCTTAGCTCGGGGTAAGCAGTTCTTC. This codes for CASSLARGKQFF. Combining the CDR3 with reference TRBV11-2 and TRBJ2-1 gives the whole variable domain EAGVAQSPRYKIIEKRQSVAFWCNPISGHATLYWYQQILGQGPKLLIQFQNNGVVDDSQLPKDRFSAERLKGVDSTLKIQPAKLEDSAVYLCASSLARGKQFFGPGTRLTVL.

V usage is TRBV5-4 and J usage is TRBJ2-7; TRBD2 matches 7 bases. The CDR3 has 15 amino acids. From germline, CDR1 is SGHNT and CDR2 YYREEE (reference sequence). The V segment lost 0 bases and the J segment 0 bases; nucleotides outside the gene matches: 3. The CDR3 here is CASSLVGGNSYEQYF. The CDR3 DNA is TGTGCCAGCAGCTTGGTGGGAGGGAACTCCTACGAGCAGTACTTC.

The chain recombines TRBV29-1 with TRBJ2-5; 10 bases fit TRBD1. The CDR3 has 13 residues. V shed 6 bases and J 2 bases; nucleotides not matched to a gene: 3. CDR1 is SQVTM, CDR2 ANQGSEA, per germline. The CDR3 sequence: CSVGQGWQETQYF. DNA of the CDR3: TGCAGCGTGGGACAGGGGTGGCAAGAGACCCAGTACTTC.

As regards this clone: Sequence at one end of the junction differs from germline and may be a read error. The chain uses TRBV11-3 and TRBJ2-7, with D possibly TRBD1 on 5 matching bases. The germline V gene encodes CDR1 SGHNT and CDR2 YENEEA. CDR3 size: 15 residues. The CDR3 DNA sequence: TGTGCCAGCAGTTTAGGCACTGGGGCAGATTCCGAGCAGTACTTC. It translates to CASSLGTGADSEQYF.

The CDR3 sequence is CASRSGALEPNSYEQYF. CDR3 coding DNA: TGTGCCAGCAGATCTGGGGCCTTAGAGCCAAACTCCTACGAGCAGTACTTC. This chain connects TRBV28 to TRBJ2-7; D may be TRBD1 (5 bases). Between the trimmed V and J ends, which lost 6 bases and 0 bases, there was a span of 21 bases. The V gene's germline CDR1 is MDHEN and CDR2 SYDVKM. CDR3 length: 17 amino acids. The variable domain in full, completed from reference TRBV28 and TRBJ2-7, reads DVKVTQSSRYLVKRTGEKVFLECVQDMDHENMFWYRQDPGLGLRLIYFSYDVKMKEKGDIPEGYSVSREKKERFSLILESASTNQTSMYLCASRSGALEPNSYEQYFGPGTRLTVT.

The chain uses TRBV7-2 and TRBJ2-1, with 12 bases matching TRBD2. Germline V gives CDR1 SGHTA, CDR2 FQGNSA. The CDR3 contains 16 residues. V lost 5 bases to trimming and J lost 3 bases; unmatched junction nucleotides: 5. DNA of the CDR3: TGTGCCAGCAGCACGCGACTAGCGGGGGTCTACAATGAGCAGTTCTTC. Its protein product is CASSTRLAGVYNEQFF.

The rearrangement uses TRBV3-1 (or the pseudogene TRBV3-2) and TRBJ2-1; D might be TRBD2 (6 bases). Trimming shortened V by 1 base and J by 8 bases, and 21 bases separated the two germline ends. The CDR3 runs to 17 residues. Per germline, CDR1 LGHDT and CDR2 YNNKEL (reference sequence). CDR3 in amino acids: CASSQVAGGAAGDEQFF. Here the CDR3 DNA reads TGTGCCAGCAGCCAAGTCGCAGGCGGGGCCGCCGGCGATGAGCAGTTCTTC.

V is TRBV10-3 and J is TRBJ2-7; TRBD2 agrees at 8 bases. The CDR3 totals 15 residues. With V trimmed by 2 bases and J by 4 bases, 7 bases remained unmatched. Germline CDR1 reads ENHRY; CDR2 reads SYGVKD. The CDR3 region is CAISEAAGVGYEQYF. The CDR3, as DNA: TGTGCCATCAGTGAGGCAGCGGGAGTAGGTTACGAGCAGTACTTC.

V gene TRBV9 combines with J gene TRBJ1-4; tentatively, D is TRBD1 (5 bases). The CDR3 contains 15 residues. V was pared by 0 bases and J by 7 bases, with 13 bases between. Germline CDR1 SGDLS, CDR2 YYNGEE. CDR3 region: CASSVAGGPGEKLFF. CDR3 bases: TGTGCCAGCAGCGTAGCGGGGGGACCGGGTGAAAAACTGTTTTTT.

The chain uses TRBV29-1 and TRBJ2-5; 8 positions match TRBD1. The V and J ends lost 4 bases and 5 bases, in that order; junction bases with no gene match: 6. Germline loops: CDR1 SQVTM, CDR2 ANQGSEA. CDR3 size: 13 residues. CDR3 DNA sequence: TGCAGCGTTGGGACAGGGTATACTGAGACCCAGTACTTC. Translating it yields CSVGTGYTETQYF.

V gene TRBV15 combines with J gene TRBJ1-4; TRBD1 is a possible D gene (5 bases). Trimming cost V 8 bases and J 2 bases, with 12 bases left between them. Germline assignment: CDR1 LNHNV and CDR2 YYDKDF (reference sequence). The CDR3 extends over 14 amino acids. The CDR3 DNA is TGTGCCACCGCCTGGACAAGTACTAATGAAAAACTGTTTTTT. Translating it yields CATAWTSTNEKLFF.

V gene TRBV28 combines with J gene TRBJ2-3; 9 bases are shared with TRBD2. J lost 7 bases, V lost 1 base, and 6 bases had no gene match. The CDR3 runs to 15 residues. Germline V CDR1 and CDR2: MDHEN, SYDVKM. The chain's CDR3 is CASSLSGSGRNTQYF. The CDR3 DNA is TGTGCCAGCAGTTTATCGGGTAGCGGGAGAAATACGCAGTATTTT.

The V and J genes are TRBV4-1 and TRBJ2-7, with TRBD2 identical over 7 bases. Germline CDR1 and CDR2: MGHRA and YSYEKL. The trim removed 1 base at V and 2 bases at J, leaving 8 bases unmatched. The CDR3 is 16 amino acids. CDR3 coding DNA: TGCGCCAGCAGCCAAGGGGAGGGCGTAGGAACCTACGAGCAGTACTTC. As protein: CASSQGEGVGTYEQYF.

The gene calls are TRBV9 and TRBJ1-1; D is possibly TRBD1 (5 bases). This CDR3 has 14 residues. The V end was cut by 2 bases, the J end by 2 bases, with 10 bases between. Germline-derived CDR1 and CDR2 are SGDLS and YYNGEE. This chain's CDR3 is CASSVDRRNTEAFF. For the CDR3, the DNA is TGTGCCAGCAGCGTCGACAGACGAAACACTGAAGCTTTCTTT.

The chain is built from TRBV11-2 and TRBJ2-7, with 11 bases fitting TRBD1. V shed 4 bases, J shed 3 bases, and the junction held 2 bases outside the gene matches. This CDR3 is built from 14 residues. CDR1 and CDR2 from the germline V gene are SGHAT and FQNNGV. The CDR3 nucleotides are TGTGCCAGCAGCTGGGACAGGGGGGTCTACGAGCAGTACTTC. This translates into CASSWDRGVYEQYF.

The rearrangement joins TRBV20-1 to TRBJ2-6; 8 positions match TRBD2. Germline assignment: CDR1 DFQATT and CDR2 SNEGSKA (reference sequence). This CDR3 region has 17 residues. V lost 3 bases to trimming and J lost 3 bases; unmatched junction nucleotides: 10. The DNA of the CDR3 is TGCAGTGCTAGTATACCAGGCGGGGGGCTTGGGGCCAACGTCCTGACTTTC. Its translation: CSASIPGGGLGANVLTF.

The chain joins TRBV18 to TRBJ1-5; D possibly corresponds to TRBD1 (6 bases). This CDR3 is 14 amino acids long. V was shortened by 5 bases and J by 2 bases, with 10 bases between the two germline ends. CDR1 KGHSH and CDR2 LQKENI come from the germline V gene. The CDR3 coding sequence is TGTGCCAGCTCAGCAGGGGACCGCAATCAGCCCCAGCATTTT. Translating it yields CASSAGDRNQPQHF.

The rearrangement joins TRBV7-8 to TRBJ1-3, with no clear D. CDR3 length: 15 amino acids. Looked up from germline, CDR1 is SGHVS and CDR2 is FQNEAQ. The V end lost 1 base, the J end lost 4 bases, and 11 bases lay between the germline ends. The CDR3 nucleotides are TGTGCCAGCAGCTTAGGTTCGGGGTCCGGAAACACCATATATTTT. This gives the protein CASSLGSGSGNTIYF.

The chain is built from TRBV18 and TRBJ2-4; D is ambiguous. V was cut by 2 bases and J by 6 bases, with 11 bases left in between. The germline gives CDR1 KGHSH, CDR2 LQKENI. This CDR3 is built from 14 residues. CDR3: CASSPSLGGNIQYF. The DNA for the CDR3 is TGTGCCAGCTCACCAAGCCTCGGCGGAAACATTCAGTACTTC. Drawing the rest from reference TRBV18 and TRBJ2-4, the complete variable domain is NAGVMQNPRHLVRRRGQEARLRCSPMKGHSHVYWYRQLPEEGLKFMVYLQKENIIDESGMPKERFSAEFPKEGPSILRIQQVVRGDSAAYFCASSPSLGGNIQYFGAGTRLSVL.

This CDR3 is CASRSTSGRGTGELFF. The CDR3 coding sequence is TGTGCCAGCAGAAGCACTAGCGGGAGGGGGACCGGGGAGCTGTTTTTT. This chain connects TRBV28 to TRBJ2-2, with 13 nucleotides matching TRBD2. In germline, CDR1 is MDHEN, CDR2 SYDVKM. V gave up 6 bases and J gave up 5 bases; unmatched junction bases: 6. CDR3 length: 16 amino acids.

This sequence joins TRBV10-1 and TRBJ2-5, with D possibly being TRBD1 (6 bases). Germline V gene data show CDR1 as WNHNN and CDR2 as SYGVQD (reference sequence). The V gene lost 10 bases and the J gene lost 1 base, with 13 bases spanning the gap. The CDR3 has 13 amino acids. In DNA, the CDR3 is TGCGCCACCCGTTACAGGGCCCAAGAGACCCAGTACTTC. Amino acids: CATRYRAQETQYF.

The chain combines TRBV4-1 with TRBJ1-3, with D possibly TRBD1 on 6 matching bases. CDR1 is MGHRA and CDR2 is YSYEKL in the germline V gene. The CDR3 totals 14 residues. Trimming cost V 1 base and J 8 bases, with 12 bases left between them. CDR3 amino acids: CASSQGTVRDTIYF. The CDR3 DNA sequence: TGCGCCAGCAGCCAAGGGACAGTCCGGGACACCATATATTTT.

The CDR3 region is CATSRASQRATEAFF. The DNA of the CDR3 is TGTGCCACCAGCAGAGCCAGCCAGAGGGCCACTGAAGCTTTCTTT. The rearrangement links TRBV15 to TRBJ1-1; D unclear. The ends were cut back, 1 base at V and 4 bases at J, with 13 bases in the middle. This CDR3 contains 15 residues. Germline V gene lookup returns CDR1 LNHNV and CDR2 YYDKDF (reference sequence).

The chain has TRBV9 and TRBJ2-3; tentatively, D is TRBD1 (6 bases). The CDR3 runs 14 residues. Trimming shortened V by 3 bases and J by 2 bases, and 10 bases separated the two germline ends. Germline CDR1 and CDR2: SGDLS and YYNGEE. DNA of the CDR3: TGTGCCAGCAGCGCAGGGGACAACACAGATACGCAGTATTTT. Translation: CASSAGDNTDTQYF.

CDR3 in amino acids: CASSVNSGSMGHTGELFF. The CDR3 DNA reads as TGTGCCAGCAGCGTGAATAGCGGGAGTATGGGGCACACCGGGGAGCTGTTTTTT. The rearrangement links TRBV9 to TRBJ2-2, with 9 bases that match TRBD2. V lost 2 bases, J lost 3 bases, and 11 bases stayed unmatched. CDR3 length: 18 amino acids. CDR1 and CDR2 (germline): SGDLS, YYNGEE.

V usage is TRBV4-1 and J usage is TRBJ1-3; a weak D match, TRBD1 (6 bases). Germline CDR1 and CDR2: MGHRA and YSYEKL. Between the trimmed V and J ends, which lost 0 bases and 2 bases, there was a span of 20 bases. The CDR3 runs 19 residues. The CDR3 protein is CASSQDIISTAGAGNTIYF. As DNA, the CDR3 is TGCGCCAGCAGCCAAGATATTATTTCCACGGCAGGGGCTGGAAACACCATATATTTT.